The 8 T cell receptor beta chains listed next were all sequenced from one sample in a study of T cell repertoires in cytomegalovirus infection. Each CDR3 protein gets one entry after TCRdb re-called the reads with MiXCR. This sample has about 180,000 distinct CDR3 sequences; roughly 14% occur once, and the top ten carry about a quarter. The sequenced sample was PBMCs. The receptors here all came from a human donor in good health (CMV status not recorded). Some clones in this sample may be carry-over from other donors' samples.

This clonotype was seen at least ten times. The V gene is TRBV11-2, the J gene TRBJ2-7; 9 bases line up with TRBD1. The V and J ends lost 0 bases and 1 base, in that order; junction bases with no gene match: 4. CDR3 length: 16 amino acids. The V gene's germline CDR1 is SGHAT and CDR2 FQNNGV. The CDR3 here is CASSLDLGQGSYEQYF. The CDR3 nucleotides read TGTGCCAGCAGCTTAGATCTAGGACAGGGGTCCTACGAGCAGTACTTC.

The CDR3 coding sequence is TGCAGCGTTTCTACCGGGACAGGGAATCAGCCCCAGCATTTT. Encoded protein: CSVSTGTGNQPQHF. This chain connects TRBV29-1 to TRBJ1-5, with TRBD1 identical over 9 bases. The CDR3 runs to 14 residues. V was clipped by 5 bases and J by 4 bases; unmatched bases: 6. CDR1 is SQVTM and CDR2 is ANQGSEA in the germline V gene.

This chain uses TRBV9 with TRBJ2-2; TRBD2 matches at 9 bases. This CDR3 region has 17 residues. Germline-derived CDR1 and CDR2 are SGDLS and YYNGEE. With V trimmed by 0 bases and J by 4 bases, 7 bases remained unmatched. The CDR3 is CASSVGGGRATTGELFF. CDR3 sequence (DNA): TGTGCCAGCAGCGTAGGAGGCGGGAGGGCCACCACCGGGGAGCTGTTTTTT. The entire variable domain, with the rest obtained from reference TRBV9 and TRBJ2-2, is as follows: DSGVTQTPKHLITATGQRVTLRCSPRSGDLSVYWYQQSLDQGLQFLIQYYNGEERAKGNILERFSAQQFPDLHSELNLSSLELGDSALYFCASSVGGGRATTGELFFGEGSRLTVL.

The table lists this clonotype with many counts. In DNA form, the CDR3 reads TGCAGCGTCGCCGGGACACCCCTTAACACAGATACGCAGTATTTT. Protein sequence: CSVAGTPLNTDTQYF. This chain links TRBV29-1 with TRBJ2-3, with D possibly TRBD1 on 6 matching bases. V dropped 6 bases and J dropped 2 bases, with 18 bases sitting between them. Germline V lookup: CDR1 SQVTM, CDR2 ANQGSEA. The CDR3 is made up of 15 amino acids.

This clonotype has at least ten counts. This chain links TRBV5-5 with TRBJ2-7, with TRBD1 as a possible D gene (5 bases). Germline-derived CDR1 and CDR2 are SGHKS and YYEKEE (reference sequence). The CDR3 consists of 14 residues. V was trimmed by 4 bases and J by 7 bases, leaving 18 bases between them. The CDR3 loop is CASSLEGVPGEQYF. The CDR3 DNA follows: TGTGCCAGCAGCCTGGAAGGGGTACCTGGGGAGCAGTACTTC.

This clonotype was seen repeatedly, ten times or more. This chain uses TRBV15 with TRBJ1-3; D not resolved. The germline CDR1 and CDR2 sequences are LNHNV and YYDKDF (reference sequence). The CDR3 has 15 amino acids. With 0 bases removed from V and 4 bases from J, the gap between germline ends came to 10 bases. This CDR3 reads CATSRERGMGNTIYF. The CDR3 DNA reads TGTGCCACCAGCAGAGAGAGAGGGATGGGAAACACCATATATTTT.

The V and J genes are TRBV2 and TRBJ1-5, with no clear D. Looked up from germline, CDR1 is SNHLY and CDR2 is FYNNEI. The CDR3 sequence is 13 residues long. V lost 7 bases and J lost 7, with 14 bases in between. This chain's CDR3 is CASNEGGWQPQHF. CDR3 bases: TGTGCCAGCAACGAGGGTGGGTGGCAGCCCCAGCATTTT.

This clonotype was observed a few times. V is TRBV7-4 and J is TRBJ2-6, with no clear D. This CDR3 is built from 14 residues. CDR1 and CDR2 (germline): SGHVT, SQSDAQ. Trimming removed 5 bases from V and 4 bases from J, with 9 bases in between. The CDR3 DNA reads TGTGCCAGCAGCCTGCAAGTGGGGGCCAACGTCCTGACTTTC. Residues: CASSLQVGANVLTF.